This T cell receptor beta chain was sequenced in a study of CD8 T cells in Susac syndrome. Reverse transcription of about 0.45 to 1 ug RNA was carried out with random hexamers. By means of immunoSEQ multiplex PCR, TCR beta CDR3 spanning 54 Vbeta and 13 Jbeta underwent amplification. Each CDR3 protein is one row after TCRdb ran MiXCR on the immunoSEQ multiplex PCR reads. The table has some 200,000 distinct CDR3 sequences, about 90% seen once. Germline V CDR1 and CDR2: SGHVS, FQNEAQ. Trimming shortened V by 11 bases and J by 4 bases, and 11 bases separated the two germline ends. This CDR3 has 12 residues. Multiple sclerosis controls were treatment-naive patients with stable or active relapsing-remitting disease. The CD8+ and CD4+ T cells were negatively isolated, with the TEMRA cells enriched by FACS.

The V and J genes are TRBV7-8 and TRBJ1-4; possibly TRBD1 for D (5 bases). This receptor was obtained from a human donor with multiple sclerosis. The sequenced material came from CD8+ T cells from PBMCs. This CDR3 is CASGHFNEKLFF. The DNA for the CDR3 is TGTGCCTCAGGACACTTTAATGAAAAACTGTTTTTT.